This T cell receptor beta chain was sequenced for a study of shared clonotypes between healthy human individuals. On the study more broadly: Two women and three men aged 18 to 49 served as donors. Each donor contributed plates that comprised three CD4 naive, three CD4 memory, two CD8 naive and one CD8 memory.

Some clones are missing from TCRdb's copy, which holds only in-frame ones; the method was immunoSEQ multiplex PCR. This table holds hundreds of thousands of clones, 90% to 97% found once. V shed 4 bases and J 3 bases; nucleotides not matched to a gene: 4. Germline assignment: CDR1 SGHDT and CDR2 YYEEEE. The CDR3 sequence is 13 residues long. CD45RO negativity and positive selection for CCR7 defined naive CD8 cells, a population that excluded terminally differentiated effector memory CD45RA+ cells. V gene TRBV5-6 combines with J gene TRBJ2-7, with 7 bases aligning to TRBD1. This sequence was found in a young woman in good health. What was sequenced was naive CD8+ T cells sorted from blood. The CDR3 sequence: CASSPGQSYEQYF. The CDR3 DNA sequence: TGTGCCAGCAGCCCGGGACAGAGCTACGAGCAGTACTTC.